Shown below are 29 T cell receptor beta chains from a single sample sequenced in a study of blood T cell repertoires in COVID-19. The table came from immunoSEQ multiplex PCR; TCRdb's copy has only in-frame clones and leaves some out. The repertoire holds about 220,000 clones, with around 85% as singletons. Sequencing was done on a sample of peripheral blood. Receptors originate from a woman between 65 and 79 years old with COVID-19, enrolled during active disease.

This chain links TRBV6-5 with TRBJ1-2; possible D gene TRBD1, 5 bases. Between the trimmed V and J ends, which lost 4 bases and 6 bases, there was a span of 15 bases. The length of the CDR3 is 14 residues. CDR1 MNHEY and CDR2 SVGAGI come from the germline V gene. The CDR3 loop reads CASSSQGGPHGYTF. The CDR3 nucleotides read TGTGCCAGCAGTTCCCAGGGAGGGCCCCATGGCTACACCTTC.

This chain connects TRBV11-2 to TRBJ2-2, with a weak D call TRBD1 (6 bases). In germline, CDR1 is SGHAT, CDR2 FQNNGV. With 5 bases removed from V and 5 bases from J, the gap between germline ends came to 12 bases. CDR3 length equals 14 residues. The CDR3 DNA reads as TGTGCCAGCAGCCAGGCGACAGGTACCGGGGAGCTGTTTTTT. The encoded protein is CASSQATGTGELFF.

The chain carries TRBV7-2 and TRBJ2-1; the match to TRBD2 covers 9 bases. The junction had 11 bases not matched to a gene; V was cut back by 4 bases and J by 4 bases. This CDR3 contains 17 residues. Germline-derived CDR1 and CDR2 are SGHTA and FQGNSA. CDR3 residues: CASSSRLGAGGYNEQFF. As DNA, the CDR3 is TGTGCCAGCAGCTCCCGTTTGGGGGCGGGAGGGTACAATGAGCAGTTCTTC.

This clone was seen a single time. V gene TRBV7-2 combines with J gene TRBJ2-2; 8 positions match TRBD2. The CDR3 runs to 15 residues. CDR1 and CDR2 from the germline V gene are SGHTA and FQGNSA. The V and J ends lost 5 bases and 1 base, in that order; junction bases with no gene match: 3. The CDR3 DNA reads as TGTGCCAGCAGCCTGAGCGGGGGGAACACCGGGGAGCTGTTTTTT. Residues: CASSLSGGNTGELFF.

CDR3 amino acids: CASSIPANTGELFF. The CDR3 DNA is TGCGCCAGCAGCATCCCCGCGAACACCGGGGAGCTGTTTTTT. The chain uses TRBV5-1 and TRBJ2-2; D is unresolved. This CDR3 spans 14 amino acids. Deletions cut 4 bases from V and 0 bases from J, with 7 bases between. Germline-derived CDR1 and CDR2 are SGHRS and YFSETQ.

In its sample, this clone was seen once. CDR3 in amino acids: CASSFSRLAGSSGGYTF. In DNA, the CDR3 is TGTGCCAGCAGCTTTAGCCGACTCGCAGGATCCTCGGGGGGCTACACCTTC. This chain uses TRBV7-8 with TRBJ1-2; D remains ambiguous. CDR3 size: 17 residues. V shed 3 bases and J shed 8 bases, with 25 bases lying between them. The germline CDR1 and CDR2 sequences are SGHVS and FQNEAQ. Full variable domain (remainder filled in from reference TRBV7-8 and TRBJ1-2): GAGVSQSPRYKVAKRGQDVALRCDPISGHVSLFWYQQALGQGPEFLTYFQNEAQLDKSGLPSDRFFAERPEGSVSTLKIQRTQQEDSAVYLCASSFSRLAGSSGGYTFGSGTRLTVV.

This rearrangement joins TRBV3-1 (or the pseudogene TRBV3-2) to TRBJ1-5; D is possibly TRBD1 (5 bases). This CDR3 contains 14 residues. Trimming took off 1 base at V and 7 bases at J, with 11 bases between the two ends. The germline V gene has CDR1 LGHDT and CDR2 YNNKEL (reference sequence). The CDR3 spells CASSQVGAGQPQHF. In nucleotides, the CDR3 is TGTGCCAGCAGCCAAGTAGGGGCGGGGCAGCCCCAGCATTTT.

The V and J genes are TRBV18 and TRBJ2-7; 9 bases line up with TRBD1. The V segment lost 4 bases and the J segment 5 bases; nucleotides outside the gene matches: 6. Germline lookup yields CDR1 KGHSH and CDR2 LQKENI. There are 14 residues in the CDR3. The CDR3 reads CASSRGTGYHEQYF. In nucleotides, the CDR3 is TGTGCCAGCTCACGTGGGACAGGGTACCACGAGCAGTACTTC. Variable domain in full (rest from reference TRBV18 and TRBJ2-7): NAGVMQNPRHLVRRRGQEARLRCSPMKGHSHVYWYRQLPEEGLKFMVYLQKENIIDESGMPKERFSAEFPKEGPSILRIQQVVRGDSAAYFCASSRGTGYHEQYFGPGTRLTVT.

The chain joins TRBV7-9 to TRBJ1-2, with D maybe TRBD1 (6 bases). V lost 6 bases and J 8 bases, leaving 16 bases between the germline ends. Germline CDR1 is SEHNR and CDR2 is FQNEAQ (reference sequence). This CDR3 has 13 residues. The CDR3 reads CASRPTGIWGYTF. CDR3 DNA sequence: TGTGCCAGCAGGCCCACAGGGATTTGGGGCTACACCTTC.

This clone was found once. The chain uses TRBV7-6 and TRBJ1-2; tentatively, D is TRBD1 (6 bases). Germline V lookup: CDR1 SGHVS, CDR2 FNYEAQ. Trimming removed 0 bases at V and 3 bases at J, with 23 bases between. CDR3 length: 19 residues. The CDR3 reads CASSLAVGGALRSDYGYTF. The CDR3 region has the DNA TGTGCCAGCAGCTTAGCAGTAGGGGGGGCATTGCGTTCAGACTATGGCTACACCTTC.

The rearrangement uses TRBV11-3 and TRBJ2-3, with 7 bases that match TRBD2. V shed 7 bases, J shed 3 bases, and the junction held 19 bases outside the gene matches. Germline CDR1 SGHNT, CDR2 YENEEA. This CDR3 spans 18 amino acids. The CDR3, as DNA: TGTGCCAGCACCGAAGCCCATGGAGGGAGGGAGGGGACAGATACGCAGTATTTT. It encodes CASTEAHGGREGTDTQYF.

The chain links TRBV12-3 or TRBV12-4 to TRBJ1-5; D remains unclear. CDR3 size: 13 residues. Trimming cost V 6 bases and J 5 bases, with 11 bases left between them. CDR3 loop: CASRFGGDQPQHF. Here the CDR3 DNA reads TGTGCCAGCAGGTTCGGCGGGGATCAGCCCCAGCATTTT.

The gene calls are TRBV19 and TRBJ2-6; D unresolved. The CDR3 is 15 residues long. CDR1 is LNHDA and CDR2 is SQIVND in the germline V gene (reference sequence). Trimming left V 8 bases short and J 0 bases short, with 11 bases between. CDR3 bases: TGTGCCAGTGCTACCGTATCCTCTGGGGCCAACGTCCTGACTTTC. It specifies CASATVSSGANVLTF. The full variable domain, with the rest looked up from reference TRBV19 and TRBJ2-6, is DGGITQSPKYLFRKEGQNVTLSCEQNLNHDAMYWYRQDPGQGLRLIYYSQIVNDFQKGDIAEGYSVSREKKESFPLTVTSAQKNPTAFYLCASATVSSGANVLTFGAGSRLTVL.

This clone has just a few counts. The CDR3 protein is CASSSTSGRPKTYNEQFF. The CDR3 bases are TGTGCCAGCAGCTCCACTAGCGGGAGGCCCAAAACCTACAATGAGCAGTTCTTC. The V call is TRBV7-9, the J call TRBJ2-1; TRBD2 matches at 12 bases. Losses at the gene ends were 4 bases for V and 2 bases for J; bases not matched to a gene: 9. This CDR3 has 18 amino acids. Germline V gene data show CDR1 as SEHNR and CDR2 as FQNEAQ (reference sequence).

The V call is TRBV27, the J call TRBJ2-3; 7 bases fit TRBD2. J gave up 2 bases and V 3 bases, and 5 bases lay outside the gene matches. This CDR3 comprises 15 residues. The germline V gene has CDR1 MNHEY and CDR2 SMNVEV (reference sequence). DNA of the CDR3: TGTGCCAGCAGTTTTCTAGCGGTGAACACAGATACGCAGTATTTT. Its protein is CASSFLAVNTDTQYF.

V is TRBV25-1 and J is TRBJ2-3; D is perhaps TRBD1 (5 bases). V was shortened by 1 base and J by 0 bases, with 11 bases between the two germline ends. The CDR3 sequence is 16 residues long. CDR1 is MGHDK and CDR2 is SYGVNS in the germline V gene. The CDR3 spells CASSEFSGLSTDTQYF. CDR3 in DNA: TGTGCCAGCAGTGAATTTTCAGGGCTGAGCACAGATACGCAGTATTTT.

This rearrangement joins TRBV2 to TRBJ1-2, with 9 bases identical to TRBD1. The germline CDR1 and CDR2 sequences are SNHLY and FYNNEI. Trimming at V came to 4 bases and at J to 2 bases, leaving 11 bases not matched to a gene. This CDR3 region has 17 residues. The chain's CDR3 is CASSAGQGRGRNYGYTF. The CDR3 DNA sequence: TGTGCCAGCAGTGCTGGACAGGGGCGGGGAAGAAACTATGGCTACACCTTC.

The chain uses TRBV9 and TRBJ1-6; 10 bases line up with TRBD1. The ends lost 3 bases at V and 9 bases at J; junction bases unmatched: 9. CDR1 and CDR2 from the germline V gene are SGDLS and YYNGEE. This CDR3 is built from 16 residues. The CDR3 protein is CASSEGGTGVTSPLHF. The CDR3 DNA reads TGTGCCAGCAGCGAGGGGGGGACAGGGGTTACTTCACCCCTCCACTTT.

This chain's CDR3 is CASSHSGAWGEAFF. The CDR3 DNA follows: TGTGCCAGCAGCCACTCAGGGGCATGGGGCGAAGCTTTCTTT. This sequence joins TRBV3-1 (or the pseudogene TRBV3-2) and TRBJ1-1, with D possibly being TRBD1 (6 bases). With 3 bases removed from V and 8 bases from J, the gap between germline ends came to 16 bases. The CDR3 is made up of 14 amino acids. Per germline, CDR1 LGHDT and CDR2 YNNKEL (reference sequence).

The table lists this clone with a count of one. V is TRBV14 and J is TRBJ2-7; 10 nucleotides line up with TRBD2. The germline V gene encodes CDR1 SGHDN and CDR2 FVKESK. With V trimmed by 1 base and J by 6 bases, 6 bases remained unmatched. This CDR3 contains 15 residues. The CDR3 reads CASSQGLAGGPEQYF. CDR3 coding DNA: TGTGCCAGCAGCCAAGGACTAGCGGGCGGTCCCGAGCAGTACTTC.

V usage is TRBV14 and J usage is TRBJ2-7; D is ambiguous. The CDR3 totals 13 residues. The germline V gene encodes CDR1 SGHDN and CDR2 FVKESK. Trimming removed 0 bases from V and 9 bases from J, with 12 bases in between. The CDR3 sequence: CASSQDDPVGQYF. CDR3 nucleotides: TGTGCCAGCAGCCAAGATGATCCTGTCGGGCAGTACTTC.

V usage is TRBV6-2 or TRBV6-3 and J usage is TRBJ2-7; 12 bases are shared with TRBD2. Germline CDR1 reads MNHEY; CDR2 reads SVGEGT. The CDR3 has 14 residues. The V and J ends lost 5 bases and 3 bases, in that order; junction bases with no gene match: 2. CDR3 bases: TGTGCCAGCAGTCTAGCGGGGGGGTTCTACGAGCAGTACTTC. Translation: CASSLAGGFYEQYF.

V gene TRBV30 combines with J gene TRBJ1-3; weak D call: TRBD1 (5 bases). The germline CDR1 and CDR2 sequences are GTSNPN and SVGIG (reference sequence). The CDR3 loop spans 15 amino acids. V dropped 1 base and J dropped 0 bases, with 10 bases sitting between them. The CDR3 nucleotides read TGTGCCTGGAGTGCCTCAGGGCGCTCTGGAAACACCATATATTTT. Translation gives CAWSASGRSGNTIYF.

V is TRBV7-2 and J is TRBJ1-4; 8 positions agree with TRBD1. The CDR3 consists of 19 residues. Germline-derived CDR1 and CDR2 are SGHTA and FQGNSA. Germline trimming cut 1 base from V and 1 base from J; bases unmatched to any gene: 11. The CDR3 reads CASSLVMAGGAGTNEKLFF. The CDR3 nucleotides read TGTGCCAGCAGCTTAGTCATGGCAGGGGGCGCCGGAACTAATGAAAAACTGTTTTTT.

The chain has TRBV5-1 and TRBJ1-3; 8 bases match TRBD1. The CDR3 loop spans 16 amino acids. CDR1 and CDR2 from the germline V gene are SGHRS and YFSETQ. The trim removed 4 bases at V and 4 bases at J, leaving 10 bases unmatched. The CDR3 loop is CASSPQGWDRGNTIYF. The CDR3 bases are TGCGCCAGCAGCCCCCAAGGTTGGGACAGGGGAAACACCATATATTTT.

The genes are TRBV5-4 and TRBJ2-6; 8 bases are a match to TRBD1. The CDR3 extends over 17 amino acids. The V gene end was trimmed by 2 bases and the J gene end by 4 bases; junction bases not matched to a gene: 8. CDR1 and CDR2 from the germline V gene are SGHNT and YYREEE (reference sequence). CDR3 in amino acids: CASSFGQGPRGANVLTF. The CDR3, as DNA: TGTGCCAGCAGCTTTGGACAGGGCCCGCGGGGGGCCAACGTCCTGACTTTC.

The chain employs TRBV6-5 and TRBJ1-3, with D possibly matching TRBD1 (6 bases). Germline V gene data show CDR1 as MNHEY and CDR2 as SVGAGI. V lost 0 bases and J 1 base, leaving 10 bases between the germline ends. The CDR3 runs to 16 residues. This chain's CDR3 is CASSYSPGASGNTIYF. The DNA of the CDR3 is TGTGCCAGCAGTTACTCCCCAGGGGCTTCTGGAAACACCATATATTTT.

The CDR3 is CASSLAGGIYEQYF. CDR3 nucleotides: TGTGCCAGCAGCTTAGCGGGGGGAATCTACGAGCAGTACTTC. The chain carries TRBV7-9 and TRBJ2-7, with TRBD2 as a possible D gene (6 bases). Germline CDR1 SEHNR, CDR2 FQNEAQ (reference sequence). This CDR3 is built from 14 residues. V shed 0 bases and J shed 3 bases, with 9 bases lying between them. The variable domain in full, completed from reference TRBV7-9 and TRBJ2-7, reads DTGVSQNPRHKITKRGQNVTFRCDPISEHNRLYWYRQTLGQGPEFLTYFQNEAQLEKSRLLSDRFSAERPKGSFSTLEIQRTEQGDSAMYLCASSLAGGIYEQYFGPGTRLTVT.

The rearrangement uses TRBV18 and TRBJ2-5; a possible D gene is TRBD1 (6 bases). CDR1 is KGHSH, CDR2 LQKENI, per germline. The CDR3 extends over 13 amino acids. Trimming shortened V by 6 bases and J by 3 bases, and 11 bases separated the two germline ends. As DNA, the CDR3 is TGTGCCAGCTCTTCCAGGGGAGAAGAGACCCAGTACTTC. This codes for CASSSRGEETQYF.